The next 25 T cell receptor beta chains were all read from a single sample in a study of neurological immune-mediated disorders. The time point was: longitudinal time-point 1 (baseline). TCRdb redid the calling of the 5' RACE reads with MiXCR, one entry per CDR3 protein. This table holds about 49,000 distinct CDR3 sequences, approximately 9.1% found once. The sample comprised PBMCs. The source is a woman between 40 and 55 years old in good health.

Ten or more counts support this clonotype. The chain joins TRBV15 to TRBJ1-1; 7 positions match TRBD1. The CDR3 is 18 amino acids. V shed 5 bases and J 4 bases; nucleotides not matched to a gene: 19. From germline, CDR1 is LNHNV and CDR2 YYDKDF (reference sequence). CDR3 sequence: CATSGMGGTAVISTEAFF. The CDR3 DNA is TGTGCCACCAGCGGGATGGGCGGGACAGCCGTAATAAGCACTGAAGCTTTCTTT.

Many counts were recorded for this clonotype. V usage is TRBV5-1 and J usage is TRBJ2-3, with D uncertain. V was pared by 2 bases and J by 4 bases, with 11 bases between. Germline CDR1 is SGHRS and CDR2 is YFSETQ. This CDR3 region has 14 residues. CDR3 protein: CASSLPDPPDTQYF. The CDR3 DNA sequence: TGCGCCAGCAGCTTACCAGACCCCCCAGATACGCAGTATTTT.

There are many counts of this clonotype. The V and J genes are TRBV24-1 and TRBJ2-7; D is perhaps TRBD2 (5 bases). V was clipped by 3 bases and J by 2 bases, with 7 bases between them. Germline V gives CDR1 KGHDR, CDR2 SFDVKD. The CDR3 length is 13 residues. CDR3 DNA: TGTGCCACCAGTGATAGCGGTGCCTACGAGCAGTACTTC. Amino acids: CATSDSGAYEQYF.

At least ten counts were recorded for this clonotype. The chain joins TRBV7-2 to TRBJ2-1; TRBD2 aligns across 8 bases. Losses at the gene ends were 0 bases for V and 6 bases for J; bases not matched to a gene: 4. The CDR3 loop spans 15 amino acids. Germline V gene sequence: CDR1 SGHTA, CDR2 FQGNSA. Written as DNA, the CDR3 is TGTGCCAGCAGCTTAGCGCTCGGGACTAGCAATGAGCAGTTCTTC. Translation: CASSLALGTSNEQFF.

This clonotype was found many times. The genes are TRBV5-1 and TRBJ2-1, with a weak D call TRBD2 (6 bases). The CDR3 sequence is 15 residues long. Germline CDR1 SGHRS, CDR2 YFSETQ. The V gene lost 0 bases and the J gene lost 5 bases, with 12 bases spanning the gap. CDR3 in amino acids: CASSLVVSGDNEQFF. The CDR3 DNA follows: TGCGCCAGCAGCTTGGTGGTTAGCGGCGACAATGAGCAGTTCTTC.

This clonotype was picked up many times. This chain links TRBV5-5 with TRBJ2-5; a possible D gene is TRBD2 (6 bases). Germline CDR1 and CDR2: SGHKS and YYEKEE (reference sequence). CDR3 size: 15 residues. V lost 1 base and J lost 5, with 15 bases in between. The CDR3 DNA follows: TGTGCCAGCAGCTTGTTAGGGGAGGACGTGGAGACCCAGTACTTC. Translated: CASSLLGEDVETQYF.

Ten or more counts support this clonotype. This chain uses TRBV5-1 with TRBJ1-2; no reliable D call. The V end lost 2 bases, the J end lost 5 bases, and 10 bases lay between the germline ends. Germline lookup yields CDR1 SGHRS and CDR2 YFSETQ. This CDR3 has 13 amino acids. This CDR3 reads CASSFGTRYGYTF. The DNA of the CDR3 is TGCGCCAGCAGCTTTGGCACAAGATATGGCTACACCTTC.

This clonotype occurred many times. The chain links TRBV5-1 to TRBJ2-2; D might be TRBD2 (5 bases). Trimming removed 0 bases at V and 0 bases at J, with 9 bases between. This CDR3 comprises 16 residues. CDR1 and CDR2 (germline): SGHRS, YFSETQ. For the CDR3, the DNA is TGCGCCAGCAGCTTGGAGGCACTAGCGAACACCGGGGAGCTGTTTTTT. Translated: CASSLEALANTGELFF.

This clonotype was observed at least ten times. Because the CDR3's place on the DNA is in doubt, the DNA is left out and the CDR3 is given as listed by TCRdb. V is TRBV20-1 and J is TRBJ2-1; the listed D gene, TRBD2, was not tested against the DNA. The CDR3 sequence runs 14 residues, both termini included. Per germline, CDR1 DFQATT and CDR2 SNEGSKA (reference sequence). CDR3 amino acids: CSTSGRSGGIEQFF.

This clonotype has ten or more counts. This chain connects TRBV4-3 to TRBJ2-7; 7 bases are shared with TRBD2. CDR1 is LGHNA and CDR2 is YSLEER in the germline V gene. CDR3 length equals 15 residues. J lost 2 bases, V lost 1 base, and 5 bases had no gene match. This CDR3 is CASSQGTRETYEQYF. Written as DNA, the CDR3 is TGCGCCAGCAGCCAAGGTACGCGGGAGACCTACGAGCAGTACTTC.

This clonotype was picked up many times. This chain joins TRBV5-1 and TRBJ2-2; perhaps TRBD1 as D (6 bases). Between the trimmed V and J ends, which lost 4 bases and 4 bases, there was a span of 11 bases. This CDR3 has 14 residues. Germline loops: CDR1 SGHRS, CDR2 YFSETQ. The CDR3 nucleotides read TGCGCCAGCAGCCCCATGGGGGCCACCGGGGAGCTGTTTTTT. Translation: CASSPMGATGELFF.

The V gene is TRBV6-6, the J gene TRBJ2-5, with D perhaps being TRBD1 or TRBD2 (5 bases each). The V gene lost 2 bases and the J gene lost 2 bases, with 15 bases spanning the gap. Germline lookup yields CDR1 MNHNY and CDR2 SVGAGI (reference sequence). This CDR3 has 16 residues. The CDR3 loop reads CASSYGVGTLQETQYF. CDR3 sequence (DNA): TGTGCCAGCAGTTACGGGGTGGGGACCCTGCAAGAGACCCAGTACTTC.

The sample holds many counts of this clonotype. The CDR3 sequence: CASSQGARGTGELFF. The CDR3 region has the DNA TGTGCCAGCAGCCAGGGGGCGCGGGGCACCGGGGAGCTGTTTTTT. The chain employs TRBV7-8 and TRBJ2-2; the match to TRBD1 covers 8 bases. Per germline, CDR1 SGHVS and CDR2 FQNEAQ. V lost 5 bases and J lost 4; bases outside the gene matches: 6. The CDR3 loop spans 15 amino acids.

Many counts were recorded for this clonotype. The CDR3 reads CASSLETNQPQHF. CDR3 in DNA: TGCGCCAGCAGCTTGGAGACCAATCAGCCCCAGCATTTT. The V and J genes are TRBV5-1 and TRBJ1-5, with D uncertain. Germline CDR1 reads SGHRS; CDR2 reads YFSETQ. V lost 0 bases and J lost 3, with 4 bases in between. This CDR3 has 13 amino acids.

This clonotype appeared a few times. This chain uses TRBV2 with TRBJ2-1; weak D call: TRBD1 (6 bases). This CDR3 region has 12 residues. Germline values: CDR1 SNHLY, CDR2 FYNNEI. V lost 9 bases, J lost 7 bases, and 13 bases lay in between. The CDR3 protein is CASKGDSNEQFF. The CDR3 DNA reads TGTGCCAGTAAGGGGGATAGTAATGAGCAGTTCTTC. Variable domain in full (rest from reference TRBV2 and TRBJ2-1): EPEVTQTPSHQVTQMGQEVILRCVPISNHLYFYWYRQILGQKVEFLVSFYNNEISEKSEIFDDQFSVERPDGSNFTLKIRSTKLEDSAMYFCASKGDSNEQFFGPGTRLTVL.

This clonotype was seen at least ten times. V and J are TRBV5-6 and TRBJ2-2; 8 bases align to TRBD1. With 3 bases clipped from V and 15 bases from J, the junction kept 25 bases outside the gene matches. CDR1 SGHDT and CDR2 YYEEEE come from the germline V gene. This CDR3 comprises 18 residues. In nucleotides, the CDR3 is TGTGCCAGCAGCTCGTCTCGTATCGGACAGGGAGCTTTAGACCGGGTGTTTTTT. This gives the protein CASSSSRIGQGALDRVFF.

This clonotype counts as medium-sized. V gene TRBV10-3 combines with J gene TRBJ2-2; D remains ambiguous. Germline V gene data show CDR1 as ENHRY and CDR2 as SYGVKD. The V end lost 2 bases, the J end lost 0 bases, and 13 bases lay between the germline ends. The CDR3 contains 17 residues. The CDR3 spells CAISEAKRSANTGELFF. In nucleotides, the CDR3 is TGTGCCATCAGTGAGGCAAAGAGATCCGCGAACACCGGGGAGCTGTTTTTT.

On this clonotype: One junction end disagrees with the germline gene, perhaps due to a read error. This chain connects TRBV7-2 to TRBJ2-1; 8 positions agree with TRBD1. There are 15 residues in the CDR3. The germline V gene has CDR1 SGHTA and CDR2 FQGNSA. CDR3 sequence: CASTGQGSEYNDQIF. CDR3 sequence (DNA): TGTGCCAGCACCGGACAGGGTAGCGAGTACAATGACCAGATCTTC.

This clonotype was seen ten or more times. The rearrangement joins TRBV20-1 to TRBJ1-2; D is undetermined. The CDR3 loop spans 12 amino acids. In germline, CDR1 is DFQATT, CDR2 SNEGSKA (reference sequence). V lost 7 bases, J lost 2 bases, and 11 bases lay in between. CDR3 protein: CSGKTENYGYTF. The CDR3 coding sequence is TGCAGTGGAAAAACTGAAAACTATGGCTACACCTTC.

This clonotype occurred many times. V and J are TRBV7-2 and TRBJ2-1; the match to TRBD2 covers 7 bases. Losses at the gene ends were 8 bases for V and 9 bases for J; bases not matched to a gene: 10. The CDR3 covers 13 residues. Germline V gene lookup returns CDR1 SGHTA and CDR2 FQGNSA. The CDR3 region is CASRVAGDLEQFF. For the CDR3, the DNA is TGTGCCAGCCGGGTTGCGGGAGATCTTGAGCAGTTCTTC.

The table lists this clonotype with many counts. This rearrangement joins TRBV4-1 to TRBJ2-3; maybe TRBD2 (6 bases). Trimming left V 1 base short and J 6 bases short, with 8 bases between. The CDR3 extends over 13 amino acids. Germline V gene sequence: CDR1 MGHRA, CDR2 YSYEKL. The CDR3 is CASSQVGGDTQYF. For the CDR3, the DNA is TGCGCCAGCAGCCAAGTAGGAGGGGATACGCAGTATTTT.

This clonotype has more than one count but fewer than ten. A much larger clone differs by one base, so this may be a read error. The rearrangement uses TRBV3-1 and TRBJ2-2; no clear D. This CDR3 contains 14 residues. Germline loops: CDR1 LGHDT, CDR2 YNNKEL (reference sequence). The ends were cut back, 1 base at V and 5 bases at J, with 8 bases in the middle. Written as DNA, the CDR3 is TGTGCCAGCAGCCAAGTCTCATGGACCGGGGAGCTGTTTTTT. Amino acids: CASSQVSWTGELFF.

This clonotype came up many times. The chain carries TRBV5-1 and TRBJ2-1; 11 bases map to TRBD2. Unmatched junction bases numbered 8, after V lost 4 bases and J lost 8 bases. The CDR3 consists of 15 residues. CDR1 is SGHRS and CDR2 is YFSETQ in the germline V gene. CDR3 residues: CASSRLAGGLDEQFF. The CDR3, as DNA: TGCGCCAGCAGCCGCCTAGCGGGAGGTCTCGATGAGCAGTTCTTC.

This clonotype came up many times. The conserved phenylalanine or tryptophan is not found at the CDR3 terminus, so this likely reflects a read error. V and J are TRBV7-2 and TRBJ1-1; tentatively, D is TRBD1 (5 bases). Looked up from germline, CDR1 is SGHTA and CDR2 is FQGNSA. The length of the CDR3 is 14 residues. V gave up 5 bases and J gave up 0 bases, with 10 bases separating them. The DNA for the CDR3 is TGTGCCAGCAGCCAGACAGTCATGAACACTGAAGCTTTCCTT. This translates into CASSQTVMNTEAFL.

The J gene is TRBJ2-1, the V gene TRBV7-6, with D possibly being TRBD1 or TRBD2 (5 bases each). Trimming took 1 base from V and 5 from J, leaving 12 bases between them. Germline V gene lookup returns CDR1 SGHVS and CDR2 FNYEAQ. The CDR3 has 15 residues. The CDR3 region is CASSLVSGTDNEQFF. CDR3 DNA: TGTGCCAGCAGCTTAGTGTCCGGGACGGACAATGAGCAGTTCTTC.